This TCR beta chain is drawn from a study of cytomegalovirus exposure and HLA in healthy donors. PCR was performed using 60 Vbeta and 13 Jbeta primers. This table comes from immunoSEQ multiplex PCR, and its TCRdb copy is limited to in-frame clones, with some not included. The table has about 130,000 clones, about 80% seen once. The CDR3 length is 14 residues. The V gene lost 5 bases and the J gene lost 0 bases, with 10 bases spanning the gap. The germline V gene has CDR1 PRHDT and CDR2 FYEKMQ (reference sequence). The sample taken for sequencing was PBMCs. The TCR originated in a man under 40 in good health and CMV-seropositive. The chain has TRBV13 and TRBJ2-5; TRBD1 might be the D (6 bases). CDR3 region: CASSRRQDQETQYF. The CDR3 region has the DNA TGTGCCAGCAGCCGACGACAGGACCAAGAGACCCAGTACTTC.